This T cell receptor (beta chain) was recorded in a study of Graves' ophthalmopathy and Graves' hyperthyroidism (dated by TCRdb to the late 2010s). Context from the whole study: Peripheral blood was collected before any treatment was given, at the time of initial diagnosis. For independent validation, a separate cohort was made up of fewer than 20 hyperthyroidism patients plus 17 patients who later progressed from hyperthyroidism to ophthalmopathy. For training and testing, the 100 or so patients in the discovery cohort were randomly divided in a 7:3 ratio. Following sample collection, hyperthyroidism patients were given methimazole at a starting dose of 30 mg daily, and ophthalmopathy patients were given high-dose intravenous methylprednisolone. In five to seven hyperthyroidism patients, the T-cell repertoire of thyroid tissue was compared with the T-cell repertoire of blood. To explore V-J signatures that distinguish ophthalmopathy from hyperthyroidism, a discovery set of 100 patients was enrolled, made up of around 40 with ophthalmopathy and fewer than 60 with stable hyperthyroidism. In total, some 140 blood samples were TCR-sequenced: roughly 45 ophthalmopathy, roughly 80 hyperthyroidism and roughly 17 hyperthyroidism-to-ophthalmopathy patients. To tell Graves' ophthalmopathy apart from Graves' hyperthyroidism, and to predict which patients would progress to ophthalmopathy, the study relied on TCR beta repertoire signatures.

Results and caveats for the whole study, not just this receptor: In validation, the model predicted ophthalmopathy progression with about 71% sensitivity and roughly 72% specificity; more than ten predicted patients were CT-confirmed with GO in a median of 6.5 months. Sample size was not predetermined statistically, and investigators were not blinded to group allocation. In cross-validation, the 13-signature model distinguished ophthalmopathy from stable hyperthyroidism with 85% to 90% sensitivity and nearly 82% specificity, and in the test set the corresponding values were around 78% and 73%. Most expanded thyroid clonotypes with a frequency above 0.001 also appeared in blood, which suggests that blood repertoires may reflect the immune response in the thyroid.

TCR beta CDR3 regions were amplified from RNA transcripts for repertoire sequencing. A first-round RT-PCR used HTBI primers with the Qiagen OneStep RT-PCR kit, followed by a second-round multiplex PCR, size selection and purification. Sequencing of the libraries was carried out on an Illumina HiSeq2000 in paired-end mode with 100 bp reads. Per the source publication's procedure: SOAPnuke was used to process the reads, throwing out any read that had adapters, had uncalled bases, had a mean Phred below 15, or lacked an exact constant-primer or identifier match. COPE v1.2.5 was used to merge the high-quality paired reads. Each unique nucleotide sequence was defined as a clonotype, and clonotypes were aligned to IMGT TRB V, D and J references with MiTCR v1.1. Only V-J combinations with frequency above 0.0001 were analysed, covering approximately 99% of repertoires. A TCR clonal expansion and chaos score per V-J combination was defined as the ratio of F50 clonal expansion to chaos observed in the TCRdist matrix. Welch's t-statistics and random forest were used to reduce features to about 14 V-J combinations, which were fed into a naive Bayes classifier. The similarity between thyroid and blood repertoires was quantified using the Morisita-Horn index. TCRdb reprocessing: public reads trimmed at Q25 with fastp, clones called with MiXCR, in-frame beta chains kept. Every distinct CDR3 protein forms one entry, paired with its most common genes and DNA. The authors' filters were not applied to this entry. Within this sample are about 400,000 distinct CDR3 sequences, with 20% to 25% of them counted one time only. Under 3% of the sample comes from the top ten.

CDR1 and CDR2 were assigned from the germline V gene as SQVTM and ANQGSEA. Taken from cysteine to phenylalanine, the CDR3 has 12 residues. Solely the CDR3 DNA is kept, with 36 bases framed from the first base. V and J are truncated by 6 bases and 2 bases respectively, leaving an intervening sequence of 11 bases. Stable hyperthyroidism was defined as no progression to ophthalmopathy within 18 months of follow-up. Hyperthyroidism patients were newly diagnosed, with disease duration under 2 months, and aged 18 to 65 years. Patients with other autoimmune diseases, uncontrolled infections, pregnancy or lactation were excluded from the study. Clinical symptoms, serum thyroxine, TRAb, thyroid ultrasound and orbital computed tomography formed the basis of the diagnosis. Using Ficoll-Paque density gradient centrifugation, PBMCs were isolated from about 9.4 ml of fresh peripheral blood. Total RNA was extracted with Trizol reagent and quality-checked on an Agilent 2100 Bioanalyzer.

There are many counts of this clonotype. Its antigen has not been determined. Nothing much larger sits one base from this clone, and base qualities are not available. The clonotype originates from a woman aged 18-30 years with stable Graves' hyperthyroidism. Donor details come from another sample of the same person, matched by shared clones. The chain was built from TRBV29-1 and TRBJ2-7; confidence is insufficient to name the D gene. Sequencing was done on a sample of peripheral blood. This receptor carries the CDR3 CSVPGSAYEQYF. At the DNA level, the sequence is TGCAGCGTGCCCGGCAGCGCCTACGAGCAGTACTTC.